This T cell receptor beta chain was retrieved from a study of tissue T cells after allogeneic stem cell transplantation. The wider study: Several unmodified and three CD34-selected T-cell-depleted grafts went to graft-versus-host disease patients. Whole-study results and caveats: Anatomically similar tissues had similar TCR repertoires within each patient.

The method was immunoSEQ multiplex PCR; TCRdb's version includes in-frame clones alone and lacks a portion of them. The sample consists of 25,000 to 35,000 clones, about 85% of them appearing once. The CDR3 covers 13 residues. With 2 bases removed from V and 9 bases from J, the gap between germline ends came to 11 bases. The V gene's germline CDR1 is SGHTA and CDR2 FQGNSA. This clone is termed medium-sized (0.01 to 0.1%). No antigen is known for it. This specimen consisted of blood, obtained before transplantation. The chain joins TRBV7-2 to TRBJ1-5; a possible D gene is TRBD1 (5 bases). This TCR was sampled from a woman aged 18 to 55 who later had graft-versus-host disease after an allogeneic stem cell transplant. As DNA, the CDR3 is TGTGCCAGCAGCTTATTGGGGGTCGGGCCCCAGCATTTT. Protein: CASSLLGVGPQHF. Filled out from reference TRBV7-2 and TRBJ1-5, the complete variable domain reads GAGVSQSPSNKVTEKGKDVELRCDPISGHTALYWYRQSLGQGLEFLIYFQGNSAPDKSGLPSDRFSAERTGGSVSTLTIQRTQQEDSAVYLCASSLLGVGPQHFGDGTRLSIL.